Shown below are 5 T cell receptor beta chains from a single sample sequenced in a study of OX40 agonist ivuxolimab in advanced cancers. Generated by immunoSEQ multiplex PCR, the TCRdb table keeps only in-frame clones and is missing some. The sample has 55,000 to 70,000 clones, about 85% seen once. The sequenced sample was CD4+ or CD8+ T cells sorted from blood, obtained in a trial of the OX40 agonist ivuxolimab. The source of these receptors is an adult with an advanced solid tumor such as melanoma, head and neck, liver or kidney cancer.

The rearrangement joins TRBV11-2 to TRBJ2-7; TRBD2 agrees at 11 bases. Germline loops: CDR1 SGHAT, CDR2 FQNNGV. The CDR3 is made up of 12 amino acids. Trimming removed 9 bases from V and 2 bases from J; junction bases left unmatched: 0. This CDR3 reads CASSGGAYEQYF. The CDR3 region has the DNA TGTGCCAGTAGCGGGGGGGCCTACGAGCAGTACTTC.

This clone has only a few counts. V and J are TRBV6-1 and TRBJ2-4; D possibly corresponds to TRBD2 (6 bases). This CDR3 spans 14 amino acids. V was shortened by 8 bases and J by 0 bases, with 11 bases between the two germline ends. The germline CDR1 and CDR2 sequences are MNHNS and SASEGT. CDR3 amino acids: CASRAGGAKNIQYF. CDR3 nucleotides: TGTGCCAGCCGAGCGGGTGGAGCCAAAAACATTCAGTACTTC.

This clone has just a few counts. V gene TRBV6-1 combines with J gene TRBJ2-7, with 11 bases aligning to TRBD2. The CDR3 has 15 amino acids. From germline, CDR1 is MNHNS and CDR2 SASEGT. The trim removed 6 bases at V and 7 bases at J, leaving 11 bases unmatched. The CDR3 sequence: CASRVTSGGRGEQYF. In DNA form, the CDR3 reads TGTGCCAGCAGGGTCACTAGCGGGGGCCGAGGGGAGCAGTACTTC.

This clone was recorded a few times. The rearrangement uses TRBV2 and TRBJ1-5; the D is unclear. The CDR3 length is 13 residues. Looked up from germline, CDR1 is SNHLY and CDR2 is FYNNEI. V lost 9 bases, J lost 0 bases, and 9 bases lay in between. CDR3 protein: CASNANSNQPQHF. As DNA, the CDR3 is TGTGCCAGTAACGCCAATAGCAATCAGCCCCAGCATTTT.

In this sample, this clone is medium-sized. This chain connects TRBV4-1 to TRBJ2-5; D is undetermined. V was pared by 3 bases and J by 2 bases, with 13 bases between. There are 15 residues in the CDR3. The V gene's germline CDR1 is MGHRA and CDR2 YSYEKL. CDR3 sequence: CASSHPLGGQETQYF. Written as DNA, the CDR3 is TGCGCCAGCAGCCACCCCCTGGGTGGGCAAGAGACCCAGTACTTC.